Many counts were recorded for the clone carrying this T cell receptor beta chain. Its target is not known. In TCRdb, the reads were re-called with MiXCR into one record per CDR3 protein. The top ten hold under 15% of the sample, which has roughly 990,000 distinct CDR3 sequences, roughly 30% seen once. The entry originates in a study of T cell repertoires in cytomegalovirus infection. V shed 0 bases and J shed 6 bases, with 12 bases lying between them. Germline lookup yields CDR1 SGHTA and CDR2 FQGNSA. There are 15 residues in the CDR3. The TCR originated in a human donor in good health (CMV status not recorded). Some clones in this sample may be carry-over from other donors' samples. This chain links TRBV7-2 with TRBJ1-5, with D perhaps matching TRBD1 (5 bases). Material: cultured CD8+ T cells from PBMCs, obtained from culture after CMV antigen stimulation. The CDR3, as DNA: TGTGCCAGCAGCTTAGCGGGCCTTGGGGGTCAGCCCCAGCATTTT. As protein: CASSLAGLGGQPQHF.